This T cell receptor beta chain was observed in a study of response to subunit inactivated influenza vaccine. Findings and limits, study-wide: Only a handful of new T cells, the authors suggested, are recruited with each seasonal influenza vaccination.

TCRdb recomputed calls from the RT-PCR reads with MiXCR, one row per CDR3 protein. The table includes about 830,000 distinct CDR3 sequences, under 20% detected once. For this clonotype: Its cognate antigen is unknown.

The germline gives CDR1 WSHSY, CDR2 SAAADI. V lost 0 bases to trimming and J lost 1 base; unmatched junction nucleotides: 4. The CDR3 length is 16 residues. This clonotype originated in a man between 45 and 60 years old who received an inactivated influenza vaccine. This chain connects TRBV10-2 to TRBJ2-3; 7 bases are a match to TRBD2. The source was PBMCs from blood, collected roughly 5 days after vaccination. CDR3 loop: CASSESSGDRTDTQYF. The CDR3 DNA reads as TGCGCCAGCAGTGAGTCCAGCGGGGACCGCACAGATACGCAGTATTTT.